These 7 T cell receptor beta chains were all obtained from the same sample, sequenced in a study of regulatory T cells in long-lasting Graves disease. Construction of the TCR beta libraries employed iRepertoire HTBI primers in conjunction with Arm-PCR of CDR3 regions. TCRdb used MiXCR to reprocess the multiplex PCR reads, holding one entry per CDR3 protein. The sample consists of over 300,000 distinct CDR3 sequences, about 20% of them appearing once. As for time point: persistent/refractory GD, antithyroid drugs over 5 years with positive TRAb. PBMC-derived RNA was used for the TCR library. The sequences come from peripheral blood mononuclear cells (PBMCs), collected when the disease was refractory, from a patient treated with antithyroid drugs. Receptors were obtained from a female donor with Graves disease.

J is TRBJ1-1 and V is TRBV30; a weak D match, TRBD1 (6 bases). Germline lookup yields CDR1 GTSNPN and CDR2 SVGIG (reference sequence). The CDR3 is made up of 14 amino acids. V was clipped by 2 bases and J by 11 bases, with 21 bases between them. The CDR3 DNA reads as TGTGCCTGGAGTTCCCTGGCCGGGGGCACAGATGCTTTCTTT. Amino acids: CAWSSLAGGTDAFF.

The table lists this clonotype with many counts. The CDR3 DNA reads as TGTGCCAGCAGCGGACCCCGGGACAGGGGTCGCAATGGCTACACCTTC. This encodes CASSGPRDRGRNGYTF. This chain connects TRBV12-3 or TRBV12-4 to TRBJ1-2; TRBD1 agrees at 10 bases. This CDR3 region has 16 residues. Trimming removed 6 bases from V and 6 bases from J; junction bases left unmatched: 13.

This chain connects TRBV7-2 to TRBJ2-5; tentative D call: TRBD1 (5 bases). CDR3 length equals 13 residues. V lost 1 base and J 7 bases, leaving 10 bases between the germline ends. CDR1 and CDR2 from the germline V gene are SGHTA and FQGNSA. In DNA form, the CDR3 reads TGTGCCAGCAGCTTAGGCGGCCAGGGGACCCAGTACTTC. This sequence encodes CASSLGGQGTQYF.

This clonotype was recorded a few times. The rearrangement uses TRBV30 and TRBJ1-1; perhaps TRBD1 as D (6 bases). This CDR3 has 10 residues. From germline, CDR1 is GTSNPN and CDR2 SVGIG (reference sequence). V was cut by 8 bases and J by 6 bases, with 10 bases left in between. The DNA for the CDR3 is TGTGCCCCCCGGGGGCCTGAAGCTTTCTTT. Translating it yields CAPRGPEAFF.

This clonotype was found once. A much more abundant neighbour one base away suggests this may be a read error. This CDR3 fails to terminate in the conserved phenylalanine or tryptophan, so it likely reflects a read error. The chain is built from TRBV6-9 and TRBJ2-7; D tentatively reads TRBD1 or TRBD2 (5 bases each). V shed 3 bases and J shed 5 bases, with 11 bases lying between them. There are 13 residues in the CDR3. Germline loops: CDR1 MNHGY, CDR2 SVAAGI. The CDR3: CASSYDGAHEQYS. CDR3 coding DNA: TGTGCCAGCAGTTACGACGGGGCCCACGAGCAGTACTCC.

At least ten counts were recorded for this clonotype. The V gene is TRBV7-8, the J gene TRBJ2-7; 10 bases line up with TRBD1. Unmatched junction bases numbered 10, after V lost 4 bases and J lost 4 bases. The CDR3 loop spans 16 amino acids. CDR1 is SGHVS, CDR2 FQNEAQ, per germline. CDR3 region: CASSSWQGQGEYEQYF. The DNA of the CDR3 is TGTGCCAGCAGCTCCTGGCAAGGACAGGGGGAGTACGAGCAGTACTTC.

This clonotype was recorded at least ten times. The chain has TRBV12-3 or TRBV12-4 and TRBJ1-5; no clear D. The CDR3 spans 13 residues. V lost 7 bases to trimming and J lost 11 bases, with 18 bases between them. CDR3 bases: TGTGCCAGCATTCTTGGACTGGAAGGTGCCCAGCATTTT. Translated, it gives CASILGLEGAQHF.